The sequence of this TCR beta chain was determined in a study of T cell repertoires in cytomegalovirus infection. Study at large: Both a matching HLA type and CMV infection were indicated by public TCR beta signatures.

Germline V lookup: CDR1 SEHNR, CDR2 FQNEAQ (reference sequence). V was pared by 5 bases and J by 0 bases, with 12 bases between. The CDR3 spans 15 residues. TCRdb analysed the reads with MiXCR anew, one entry per CDR3 protein. The sample shows a few hundred thousand distinct CDR3 sequences, approximately 9.5% of them seen only once. This receptor was identified in a human donor in good health (CMV status not recorded). Some clones in this sample may be carry-over from other donors' samples. J is TRBJ2-3 and V is TRBV7-9, with a possible D match to TRBD2 (6 bases). The sequencing sample was made of PBMCs. CDR3 in DNA: TGTGCCAGCAGCCCACGACTAGATAGCACAGATACGCAGTATTTT. It translates to CASSPRLDSTDTQYF.